Below are 17 T cell receptor beta chains sequenced from a single sample in a study of molecular identifiers for immune sequencing clone quantification. TCRdb re-called the PCR reads with MiXCR, one entry per CDR3 protein. The sample carries 460,000 or so distinct CDR3 sequences, about 21% recorded once. Sequencing was done on a sample of naive CD8+ T cells from blood, with Jurkat cell RNA spiked in. Subset here: FACS-sorted CD8+CD4-CCR7+CD45RA+ naive T cells. These receptor sequences come from a human donor in good health. Some libraries in this study had Jurkat cell RNA spiked in.

This clonotype was found a few times. This rearrangement joins TRBV10-3 to TRBJ2-3, with D maybe TRBD2 (6 bases). The CDR3 runs to 15 residues. V was trimmed by 0 bases and J by 2 bases, leaving 9 bases between them. Germline CDR1 ENHRY, CDR2 SYGVKD. The CDR3, as DNA: TGTGCCATCAGTGAGTCGGGGGGTTTCACAGATACGCAGTATTTT. It encodes CAISESGGFTDTQYF.

Remarks on this clonotype: It may be a read error: a sequence one base away is much more abundant. The CDR3 spells CASSHDQGPGYEQYF. The CDR3 nucleotides are TGCGCCAGCAGCCATGATCAGGGGCCAGGCTACGAGCAGTACTTC. The rearrangement joins TRBV4-3 to TRBJ2-7; a possible D gene is TRBD1 (6 bases). There are 15 residues in the CDR3. Germline V gives CDR1 LGHNA, CDR2 YSLEER. Trimming took off 3 bases at V and 3 bases at J, with 15 bases between the two ends.

This clonotype was seen a handful of times. The chain is built from TRBV28 and TRBJ2-3; D gene uncertain. Trimming removed 3 bases at V and 0 bases at J, with 10 bases between. The CDR3 has 15 residues. Germline-derived CDR1 and CDR2 are MDHEN and SYDVKM. CDR3 amino acids: CASSFLSSSTDTQYF. CDR3 coding DNA: TGTGCCAGCAGTTTTTTGTCCTCTAGCACAGATACGCAGTATTTT.

There are many counts of this clonotype. V usage is TRBV6-2 or TRBV6-3 and J usage is TRBJ2-3; 7 nucleotides line up with TRBD1. CDR3 length: 15 residues. The V and J ends lost 6 bases and 4 bases, in that order; junction bases with no gene match: 10. CDR1 is MNHEY and CDR2 is SVGEGT in the germline V gene. As DNA, the CDR3 is TGTGCCAGCAGCCGACAGGGCCCTAGGGCAGATACGCAGTATTTT. Translating it yields CASSRQGPRADTQYF.

This clonotype appeared many times. V gene TRBV20-1 combines with J gene TRBJ2-3, with 11 bases lining up with TRBD2. The length of the CDR3 is 18 residues. Trimming took 0 bases from V and 0 from J; bases not matched to a gene: 8. Germline CDR1 is DFQATT and CDR2 is SNEGSKA (reference sequence). CDR3 nucleotide sequence: TGCAGTGCTAGAGATTGGGCTAGCGGGAGGATTAGCACAGATACGCAGTATTTT. Its translation: CSARDWASGRISTDTQYF.

This clonotype has just a few counts. The V call is TRBV20-1, the J call TRBJ2-7; the D is unclear. The CDR3 has 18 amino acids. CDR1 and CDR2 (germline): DFQATT, SNEGSKA (reference sequence). The V end lost 0 bases, the J end lost 5 bases, and 26 bases lay between the germline ends. CDR3 amino acids: CSARDLWTDAYSIDEQYF. The CDR3 region has the DNA TGCAGTGCTAGAGATCTGTGGACGGACGCCTATTCCATCGACGAGCAGTACTTC.

This clonotype has ten or more counts. This chain joins TRBV7-9 and TRBJ2-3; 12 positions agree with TRBD2. Trimming took 6 bases from V and 5 from J; bases not matched to a gene: 9. CDR1 and CDR2 (germline): SEHNR, FQNEAQ (reference sequence). CDR3 size: 16 residues. CDR3 sequence: CASRSLPGLAGDTQYF. The CDR3 coding sequence is TGTGCCAGCAGGTCCCTTCCGGGACTAGCGGGAGATACGCAGTATTTT.

The chain uses TRBV11-2 and TRBJ2-1; 8 bases agree with TRBD2. This CDR3 comprises 19 residues. Trimming cost V 2 bases and J 5 bases; bases outside gene matches: 17. Germline CDR1 is SGHAT and CDR2 is FQNNGV. DNA of the CDR3: TGTGCCAGCAGCTTAAAGGCAAGCACGACTAGCGTGAGTAACAATGAGCAGTTCTTC. This codes for CASSLKASTTSVSNNEQFF.

Turning to this clonotype: An end of the junction differs from the germline gene, which may be a read error. J is TRBJ1-1 and V is TRBV18; D ambiguous. Germline-derived CDR1 and CDR2 are KGHSH and LQKENI. CDR3 length equals 13 residues. In nucleotides, the CDR3 is TGTGCCAGCTCACCACAAACGGAAACTGAAGCTCTCTTT. It encodes CASSPQTETEALF. The full variable domain, rest sourced from reference TRBV18 and TRBJ1-1, is NAGVMQNPRHLVRRRGQEARLRCSPMKGHSHVYWYRQLPEEGLKFMVYLQKENIIDESGMPKERFSAEFPKEGPSILRIQQVVRGDSAAYFCASSPQTETEALFGQGTRLTVV.

This clonotype came up many times. This sequence joins TRBV3-1 and TRBJ1-4; no clear D. V lost 4 bases, J lost 3 bases, and 12 bases lay in between. Germline values: CDR1 LGHDT, CDR2 YNNKEL (reference sequence). The CDR3 length is 15 residues. CDR3 sequence: CASSPTRSSNEKLFF. The DNA of the CDR3 is TGTGCCAGCAGCCCTACAAGGAGCTCTAATGAAAAACTGTTTTTT.

J is TRBJ2-7 and V is TRBV27; 7 nucleotides agree with TRBD1. Germline trimming cut 5 bases from V and 5 bases from J; bases unmatched to any gene: 9. In germline, CDR1 is MNHEY, CDR2 SMNVEV (reference sequence). CDR3 length equals 14 residues. CDR3 region: CASSPTTGTHEQYF. The DNA of the CDR3 is TGTGCCAGCAGTCCGACGACAGGGACCCACGAGCAGTACTTC.

V usage is TRBV6-2 or TRBV6-3 and J usage is TRBJ2-3; 8 bases align to TRBD1. V was pared by 6 bases and J by 3 bases, with 11 bases of the junction left unmatched. The CDR3 contains 16 residues. Germline CDR1 reads MNHEY; CDR2 reads SVGEGT. Here the CDR3 reads CASSYLGQGVTDTQYF. The CDR3 DNA is TGTGCCAGCAGCTATCTCGGACAGGGTGTTACAGATACGCAGTATTTT.

This clonotype was seen a few times. Since the CDR3 does not end with the conserved phenylalanine or tryptophan, this likely comes from a read error. V is TRBV28 and J is TRBJ2-5; D uncertain. Germline V gene data show CDR1 as MDHEN and CDR2 as SYDVKM. This CDR3 is 14 amino acids long. V lost 5 bases to trimming and J lost 7 bases, with 17 bases between them. The CDR3 sequence: CASSAPRRGSTQYL. CDR3 in DNA: TGTGCCAGCAGTGCCCCCCGGCGCGGTTCGACCCAGTACCTC.

Points on this clonotype: A much larger clone sits a single nucleotide away, making a read error possible. CDR3 sequence reads: CASSQAAGVWSSGNTTYF. CDR3 DNA sequence: TGTGCCAGCAGCCAAGCCGCCGGGGTTTGGAGCTCTGGAAACACCACATATTTT. This chain joins TRBV14 and TRBJ1-3; D is uncertain. Germline V gives CDR1 SGHDN, CDR2 FVKESK. This CDR3 has 18 residues.

The rearrangement links TRBV7-3 to TRBJ1-3; D not resolved. This CDR3 is built from 15 residues. Germline V gives CDR1 SGHTA, CDR2 FQGTGA. V gave up 5 bases and J gave up 0 bases, with 11 bases separating them. The CDR3 loop is CASSPDGLSGNTIYF. In DNA, the CDR3 is TGTGCCAGCAGCCCTGACGGCCTCTCTGGAAACACCATATATTTT.

Of note for this clonotype: A clone one base away is much larger, so this may be a read error. This chain links TRBV5-4 with TRBJ2-7; D gene uncertain. CDR3 length: 14 amino acids. Trimming pared 2 bases from V and 2 bases from J, leaving 11 bases between. CDR1 and CDR2 from the germline V gene are SGHNT and YYREEE (reference sequence). CDR3 residues: CASSFAPRPYEQYF. The CDR3 bases are TGTGCCAGCAGCTTCGCACCGCGGCCCTACGAGCAGTACTTC.

Worth noting for this clonotype: As the CDR3 is not closed by the conserved phenylalanine or tryptophan, this likely results from a read error. The chain uses TRBV7-8 and TRBJ1-2; D not certain. This CDR3 comprises 11 residues. Germline lookup yields CDR1 SGHVS and CDR2 FQNEAQ. V lost 6 bases to trimming and J lost 6 bases, with 8 bases between them. The CDR3 DNA reads TGTGCCAGCAGTAATGGGGATGGCTACACCTCC. Residues: CASSNGDGYTS.